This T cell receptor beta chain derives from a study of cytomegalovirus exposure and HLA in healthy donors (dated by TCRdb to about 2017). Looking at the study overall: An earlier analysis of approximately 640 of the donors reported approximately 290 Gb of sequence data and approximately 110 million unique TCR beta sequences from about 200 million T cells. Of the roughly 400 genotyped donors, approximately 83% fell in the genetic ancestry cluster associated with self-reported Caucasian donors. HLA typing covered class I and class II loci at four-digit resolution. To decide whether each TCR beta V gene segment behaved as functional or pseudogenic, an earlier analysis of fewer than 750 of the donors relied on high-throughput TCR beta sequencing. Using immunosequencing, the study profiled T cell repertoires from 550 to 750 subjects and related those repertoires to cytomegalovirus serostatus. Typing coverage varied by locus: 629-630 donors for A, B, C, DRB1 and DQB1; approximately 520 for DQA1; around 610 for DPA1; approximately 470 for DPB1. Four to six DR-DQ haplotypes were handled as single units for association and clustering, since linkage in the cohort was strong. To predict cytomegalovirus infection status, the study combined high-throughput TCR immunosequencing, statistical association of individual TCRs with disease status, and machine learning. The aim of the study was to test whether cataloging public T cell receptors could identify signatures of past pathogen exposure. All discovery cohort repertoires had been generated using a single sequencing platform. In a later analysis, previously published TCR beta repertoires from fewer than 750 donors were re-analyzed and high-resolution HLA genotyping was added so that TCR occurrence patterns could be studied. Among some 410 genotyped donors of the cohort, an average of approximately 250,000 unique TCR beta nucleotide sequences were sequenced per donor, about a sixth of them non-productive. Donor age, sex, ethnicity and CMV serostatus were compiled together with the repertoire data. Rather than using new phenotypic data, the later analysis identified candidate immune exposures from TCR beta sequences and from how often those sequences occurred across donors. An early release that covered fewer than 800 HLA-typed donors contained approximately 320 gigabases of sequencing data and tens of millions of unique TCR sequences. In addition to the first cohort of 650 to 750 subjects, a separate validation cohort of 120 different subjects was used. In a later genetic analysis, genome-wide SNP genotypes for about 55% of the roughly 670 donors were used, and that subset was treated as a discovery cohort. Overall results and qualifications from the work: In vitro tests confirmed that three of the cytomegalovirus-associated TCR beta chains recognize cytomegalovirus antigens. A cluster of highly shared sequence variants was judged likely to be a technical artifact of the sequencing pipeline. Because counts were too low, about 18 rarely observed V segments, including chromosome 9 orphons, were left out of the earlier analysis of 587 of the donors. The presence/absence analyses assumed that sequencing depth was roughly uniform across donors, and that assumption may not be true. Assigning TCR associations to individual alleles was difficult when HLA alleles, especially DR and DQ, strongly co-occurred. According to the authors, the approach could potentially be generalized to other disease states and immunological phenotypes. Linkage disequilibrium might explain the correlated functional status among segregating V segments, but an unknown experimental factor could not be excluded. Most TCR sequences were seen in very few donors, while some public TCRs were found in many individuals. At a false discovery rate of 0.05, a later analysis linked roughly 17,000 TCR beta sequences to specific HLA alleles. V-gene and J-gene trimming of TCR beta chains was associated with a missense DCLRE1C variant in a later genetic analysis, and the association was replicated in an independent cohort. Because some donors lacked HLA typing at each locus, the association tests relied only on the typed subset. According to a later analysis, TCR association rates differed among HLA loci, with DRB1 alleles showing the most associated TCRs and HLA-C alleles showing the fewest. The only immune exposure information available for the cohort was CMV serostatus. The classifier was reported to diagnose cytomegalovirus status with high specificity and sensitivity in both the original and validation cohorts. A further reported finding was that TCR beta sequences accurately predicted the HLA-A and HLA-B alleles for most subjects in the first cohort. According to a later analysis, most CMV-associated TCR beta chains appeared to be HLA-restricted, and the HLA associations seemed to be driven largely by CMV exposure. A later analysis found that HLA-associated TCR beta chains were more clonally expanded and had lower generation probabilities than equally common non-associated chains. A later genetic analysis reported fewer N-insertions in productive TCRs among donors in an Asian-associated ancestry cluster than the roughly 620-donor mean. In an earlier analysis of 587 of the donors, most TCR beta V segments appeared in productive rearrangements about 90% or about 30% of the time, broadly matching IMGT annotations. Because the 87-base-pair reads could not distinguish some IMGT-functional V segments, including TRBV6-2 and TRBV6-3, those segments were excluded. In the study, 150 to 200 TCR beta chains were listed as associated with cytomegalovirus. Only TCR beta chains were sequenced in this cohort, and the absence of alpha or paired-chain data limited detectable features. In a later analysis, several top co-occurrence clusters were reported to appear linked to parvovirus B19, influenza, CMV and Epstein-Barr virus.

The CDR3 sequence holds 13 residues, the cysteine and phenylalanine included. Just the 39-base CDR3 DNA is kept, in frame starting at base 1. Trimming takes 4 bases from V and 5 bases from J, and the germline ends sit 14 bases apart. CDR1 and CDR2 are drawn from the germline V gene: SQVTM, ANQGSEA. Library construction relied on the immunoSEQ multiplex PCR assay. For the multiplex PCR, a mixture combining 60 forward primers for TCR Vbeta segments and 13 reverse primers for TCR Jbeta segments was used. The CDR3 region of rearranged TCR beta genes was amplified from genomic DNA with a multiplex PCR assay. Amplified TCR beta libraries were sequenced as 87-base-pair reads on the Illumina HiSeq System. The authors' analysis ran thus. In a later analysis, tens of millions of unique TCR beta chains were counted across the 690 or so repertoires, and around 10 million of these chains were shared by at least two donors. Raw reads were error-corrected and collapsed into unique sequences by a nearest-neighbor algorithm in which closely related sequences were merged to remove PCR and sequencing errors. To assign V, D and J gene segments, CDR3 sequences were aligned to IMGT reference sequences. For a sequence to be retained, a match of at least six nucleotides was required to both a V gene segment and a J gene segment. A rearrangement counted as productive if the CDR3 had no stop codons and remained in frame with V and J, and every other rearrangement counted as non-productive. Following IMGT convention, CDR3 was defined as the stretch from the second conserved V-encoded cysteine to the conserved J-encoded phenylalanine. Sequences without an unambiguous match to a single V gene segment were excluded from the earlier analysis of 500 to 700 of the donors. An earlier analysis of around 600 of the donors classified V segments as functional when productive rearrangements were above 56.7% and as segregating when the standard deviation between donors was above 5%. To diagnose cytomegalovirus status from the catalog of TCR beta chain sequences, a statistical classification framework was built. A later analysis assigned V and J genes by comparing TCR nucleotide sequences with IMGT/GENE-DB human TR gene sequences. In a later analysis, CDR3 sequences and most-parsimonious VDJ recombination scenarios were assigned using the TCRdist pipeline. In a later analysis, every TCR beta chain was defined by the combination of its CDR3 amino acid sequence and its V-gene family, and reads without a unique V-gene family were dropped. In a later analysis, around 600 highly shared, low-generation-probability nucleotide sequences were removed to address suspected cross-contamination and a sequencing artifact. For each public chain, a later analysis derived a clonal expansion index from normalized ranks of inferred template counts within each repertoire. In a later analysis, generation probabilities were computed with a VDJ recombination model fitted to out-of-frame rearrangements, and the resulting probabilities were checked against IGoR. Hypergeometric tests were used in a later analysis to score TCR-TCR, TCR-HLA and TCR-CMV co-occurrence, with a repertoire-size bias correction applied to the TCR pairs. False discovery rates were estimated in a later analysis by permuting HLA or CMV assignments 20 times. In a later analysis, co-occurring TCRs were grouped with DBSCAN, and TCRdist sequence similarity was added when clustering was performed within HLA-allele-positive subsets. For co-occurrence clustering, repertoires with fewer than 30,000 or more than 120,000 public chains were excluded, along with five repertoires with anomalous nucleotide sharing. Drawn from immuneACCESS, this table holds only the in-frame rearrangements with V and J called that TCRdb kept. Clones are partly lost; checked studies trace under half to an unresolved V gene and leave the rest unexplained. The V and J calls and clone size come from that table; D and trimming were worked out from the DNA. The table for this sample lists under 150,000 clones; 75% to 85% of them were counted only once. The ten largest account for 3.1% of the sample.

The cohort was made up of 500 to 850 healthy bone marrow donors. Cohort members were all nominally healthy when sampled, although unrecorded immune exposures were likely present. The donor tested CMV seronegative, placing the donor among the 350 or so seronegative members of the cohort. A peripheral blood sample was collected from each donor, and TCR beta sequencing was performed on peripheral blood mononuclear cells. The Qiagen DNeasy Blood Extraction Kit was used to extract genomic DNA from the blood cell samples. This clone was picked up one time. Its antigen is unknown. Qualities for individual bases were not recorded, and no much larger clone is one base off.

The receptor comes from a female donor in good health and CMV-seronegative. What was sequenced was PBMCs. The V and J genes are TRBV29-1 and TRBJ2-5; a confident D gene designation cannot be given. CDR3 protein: CSVGLNSYETQYF. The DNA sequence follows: TGCAGCGTTGGGCTGAATAGCTACGAGACCCAGTACTTC. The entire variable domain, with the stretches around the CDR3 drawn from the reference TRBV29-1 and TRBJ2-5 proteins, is SAVISQKPSRDICQRGTSLTIQCQVDSQVTMMFWYRQQPGQSLTLIATANQGSEATYESGFVIDKFPISRPNLTFSTLTVSNMSPEDSSIYLCSVGLNSYETQYFGPGTRLLVL.